This T cell receptor beta chain was obtained from a study of shared clonotypes between healthy human individuals. Across the whole study: Aged between 18 and 49, the donors were a couple of women and a few men.

Findings and limits, study-wide: Memory subsets had estimated richness that was generally smaller than that of naive subsets.

Data came from immunoSEQ multiplex PCR; TCRdb stores just in-frame clones and leaves some out. Counted here are approximately 600,000 clones, approximately 95% occurring once; the ten biggest clones make up around 0.11%. CD45RO-negative, CCR7-selected cells formed the naive CD8 fraction, which excluded terminally differentiated effector memory CD45RA+ cells. On this clone itself: What it binds is not known.

The source is a woman younger than 45 in good health. Sequences were obtained from naive CD8+ T cells sorted from blood.

The CDR3 DNA follows: TGCGCCAGCAGTGAGTTGGAGGGATTAGATGGCTACACCTTC. Translation: CASSELEGLDGYTF. The J gene is TRBJ1-2, the V gene TRBV10-2; no reliable D call. This CDR3 has 14 amino acids. The V gene lost 1 base and the J gene lost 6 bases, with 12 bases spanning the gap. Germline V CDR1 and CDR2: WSHSY, SAAADI.